One TCR beta chain is described in this entry. It has no known antigen specificity. There are no base qualities to consult, and no much larger clone falls within one base. TCRbeta CDR3 regions were amplified from genomic DNA by means of the immunoSEQ Assay, a bias-controlled multiplex PCR. In the source study's methods: Within the assay, amplification of reference gene primers was used to estimate how many nucleated cells each sample contained. To quantify the absolute abundance of each unique TCRbeta CDR3 rearrangement, sequence reads were collapsed and filtered. For each sample, productive Simpson clonality was calculated by taking the square root of Simpson's diversity index across productive rearrangements. Imported from immuneACCESS, the table was reduced by TCRdb to in-frame sequences with V and J called. These copies leave out some clones; in studies compared against another copy, an unresolved V gene accounts for under half, and the cause of the remainder is not known. V and J calls and clone size are as listed in that table; D and trimming were resolved from the DNA. In all, the sample holds 58,000 or so clones, and about nine tenths of those were seen once. The top ten constitute roughly 8% of the sample.

The data were obtained in a study of blood T cell repertoires in COVID-19 (dated by TCRdb to the early 2020s). About the study as a whole: The collaborator samples originated in the United States, Italy and Spain and spanned the acute and convalescent phases of COVID-19. The material from the prospective study consisted of cDNA or gDNA derived from T cells, B-cell-depleted T cells, or PBMCs. Deeply sampled blood TCRbeta repertoires from subjects exposed to, actively infected with, or recovered from COVID-19 were included in the dataset. A freely available public database, intended as a resource for researchers studying the immune response to SARS-CoV-2, is where the repertoires were released. Samples were obtained from the ongoing ImmuneRACE study (first 160 participants) and from 1,200 or so subjects provided by 6 global collaborators. The sample metadata nearly always contained a de-identified subject ID, COVID-19 status, age in years and sex. Where HLA class I and class II types were available, the types were taken from metadata supplied by the sample provider, not from assay-based typing. Broader findings and caveats from the paper: Clinical and demographic metadata were provided uncurated, with the amount varying by source and participant.

Reading the germline V gene (reference sequence) gives CDR1 SEHNR and CDR2 FQNEAQ. The CDR3 spans 15 residues, from the cysteine through the phenylalanine. The entry retains the CDR3 DNA only, 45 bases that are in frame from base 1. Relative to germline, V is missing 2 bases and J is missing 5 bases, with 6 bases of the junction outside any gene match. Whole blood was collected in K2EDTA tubes by collaborating institutions according to the institutions' own protocols. Collaborator samples were shipped for TCRbeta analysis as frozen whole blood, isolated PBMCs, or DNA extracted from either sample type.

The source of this sequence is a woman in her seventies with active COVID-19. Source material: peripheral blood. The chain links TRBV7-9 with TRBJ2-7, and 10 bases in between align with TRBD2. DNA sequence: TGTGCCAGCAGCTTACGGGCTAGCGGGAGCGACGAGCAGTACTTC. Its translation reads: CASSLRASGSDEQYF.